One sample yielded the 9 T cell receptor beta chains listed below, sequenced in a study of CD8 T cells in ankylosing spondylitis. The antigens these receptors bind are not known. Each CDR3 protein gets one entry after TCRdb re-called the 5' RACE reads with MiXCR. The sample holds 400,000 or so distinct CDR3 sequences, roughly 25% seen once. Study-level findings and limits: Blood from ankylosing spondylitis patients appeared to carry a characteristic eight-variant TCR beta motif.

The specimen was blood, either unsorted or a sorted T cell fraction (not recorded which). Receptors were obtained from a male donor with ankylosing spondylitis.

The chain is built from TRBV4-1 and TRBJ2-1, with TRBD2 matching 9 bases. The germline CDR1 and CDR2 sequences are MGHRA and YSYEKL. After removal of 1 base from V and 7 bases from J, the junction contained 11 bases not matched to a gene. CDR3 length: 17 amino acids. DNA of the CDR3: TGCGCCAGCAGCCAAGGAGGTGGCGGGAGGGCCGAGAATGAGCAGTTCTTC. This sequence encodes CASSQGGGGRAENEQFF.

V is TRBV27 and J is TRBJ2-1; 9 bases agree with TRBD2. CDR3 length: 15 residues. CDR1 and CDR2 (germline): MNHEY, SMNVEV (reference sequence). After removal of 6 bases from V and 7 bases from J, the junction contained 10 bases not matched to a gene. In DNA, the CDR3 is TGTGCCAGCAGAATGGGACTAGCCGGGGGGAATGAGCAGTTCTTC. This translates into CASRMGLAGGNEQFF.

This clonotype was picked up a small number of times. As DNA, the CDR3 is TGCAGTGCTAGTGTGACAGGGGGAGAGACCCAGTACTTC. As protein: CSASVTGGETQYF. This chain joins TRBV20-1 and TRBJ2-5; 9 nucleotides match TRBD1. CDR1 is DFQATT, CDR2 SNEGSKA, per germline (reference sequence). The length of the CDR3 is 13 residues. J gave up 4 bases and V 3 bases, and 3 bases lay outside the gene matches.

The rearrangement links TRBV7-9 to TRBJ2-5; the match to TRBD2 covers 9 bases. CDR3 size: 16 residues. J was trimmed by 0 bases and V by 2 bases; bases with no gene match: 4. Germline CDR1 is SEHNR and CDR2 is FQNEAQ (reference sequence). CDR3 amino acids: CASSLRIAGDQETQYF. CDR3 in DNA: TGTGCCAGCAGCTTAAGAATAGCGGGGGACCAAGAGACCCAGTACTTC.

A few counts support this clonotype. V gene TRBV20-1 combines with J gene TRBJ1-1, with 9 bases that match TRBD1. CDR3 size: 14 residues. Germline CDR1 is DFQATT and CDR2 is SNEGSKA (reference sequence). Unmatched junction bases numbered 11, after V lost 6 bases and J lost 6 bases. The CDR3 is CSAEASGQGAEAFF. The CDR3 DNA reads TGCAGTGCAGAGGCCTCGGGACAGGGAGCTGAAGCTTTCTTT.

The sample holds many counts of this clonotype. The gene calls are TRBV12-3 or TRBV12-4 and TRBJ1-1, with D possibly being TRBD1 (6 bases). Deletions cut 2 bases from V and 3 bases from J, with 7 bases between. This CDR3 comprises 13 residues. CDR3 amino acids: CASSLNRDTEAFF. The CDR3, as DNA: TGTGCCAGCAGTTTAAACAGGGACACTGAAGCTTTCTTT.

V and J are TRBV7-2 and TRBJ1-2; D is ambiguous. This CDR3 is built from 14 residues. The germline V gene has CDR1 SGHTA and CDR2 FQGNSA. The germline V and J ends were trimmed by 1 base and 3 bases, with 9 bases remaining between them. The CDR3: CASSLDPLYYGYTF. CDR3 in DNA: TGTGCCAGCAGCTTAGATCCCCTTTACTATGGCTACACCTTC.

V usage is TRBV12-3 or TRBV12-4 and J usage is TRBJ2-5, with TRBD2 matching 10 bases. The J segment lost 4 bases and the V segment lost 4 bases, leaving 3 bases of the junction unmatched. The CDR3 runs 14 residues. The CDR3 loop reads CASSSSGSGETQYF. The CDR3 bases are TGTGCCAGCAGTTCTAGCGGGAGTGGAGAGACCCAGTACTTC.

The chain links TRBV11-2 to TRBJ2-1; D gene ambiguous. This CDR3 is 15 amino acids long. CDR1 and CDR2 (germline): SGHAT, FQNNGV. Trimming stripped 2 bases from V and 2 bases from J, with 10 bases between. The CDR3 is CASSLRGATYNEQFF. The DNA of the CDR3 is TGTGCCAGCAGCTTACGAGGAGCCACCTACAATGAGCAGTTCTTC.